Ten or more counts support the clone carrying this TCR beta chain. Stated time point: patch test 3, about 24 weeks after DPC sensitization. As to treatment: therapeutic diphenylcyclopropenone sensitization with weekly scalp DPC. Trimming cost V 8 bases and J 2 bases; bases outside gene matches: 2. This CDR3 has 13 residues. CDR1 and CDR2 from the germline V gene are SEHNR and FQNEAQ (reference sequence). These data originate in a study of human T cells and chemical hapten exposure. Study processing details: Sequenced samples showed a median of around 96,000 TCRs each, with counts running from roughly 23,000 to 700,000. In TCRdb, the RACE reads were re-called with MiXCR into one record per CDR3 protein. These V and J calls derive from TCRdb rather than the authors' analysis. Of tens of thousands of distinct CDR3 sequences in the sample, around 10% were seen once.

This chain connects TRBV7-9 to TRBJ1-4; 7 nucleotides match TRBD1. Sequences were derived from whole blood, sampled in connection with sensitization to the hapten diphenylcyclopropenone (DPC). The source is a woman in her fifties or sixties with alopecia areata. Some clones in this sample may be carry-over from other donors' samples. The DNA for the CDR3 is TGTGCCAGCGAGACAGGGACTAATGAAAAACTGTTTTTT. This sequence encodes CASETGTNEKLFF. The entire variable domain, with the rest obtained from reference TRBV7-9 and TRBJ1-4, is as follows: DTGVSQNPRHKITKRGQNVTFRCDPISEHNRLYWYRQTLGQGPEFLTYFQNEAQLEKSRLLSDRFSAERPKGSFSTLEIQRTEQGDSAMYLCASETGTNEKLFFGSGTQLSVL.